Only one count was recorded for the clone carrying this T cell receptor (beta chain). Its antigen is still unknown. The data derive from a study of shared clonotypes between healthy human individuals. General study results and limits: Sorted-subset sequencing, rarefaction showed, was incomplete despite large depth. Naive CD4 clonotypes overlapped across a few donors at about 5.2%.

With 1 base removed from V and 7 bases from J, the gap between germline ends came to 11 bases. CDR3 size: 15 residues. CDR1 is LNHNV and CDR2 is YYDKDF in the germline V gene (reference sequence). Researchers divided each subset's genomic DNA evenly across several immunoSEQ plates. Libraries were prepared by immunoSEQ multiplex PCR; TCRdb keeps only in-frame clonotypes and omits some of them. The sample consists of around 2,000,000 clones, 85% to 95% of them appearing once. This receptor was identified in a man younger than 35 in good health. The chain combines TRBV15 with TRBJ1-6; no reliable D call. Specimen: naive CD4+ T cells sorted from blood. Subset denoted: CD45RA+ positively selected. The CDR3 is CATSRAWAANSPLHF. For the CDR3, the DNA is TGTGCCACCAGCAGAGCGTGGGCAGCCAATTCACCCCTCCACTTT.